This TCR beta chain was found in a study of blood T cells in healthy people across ages. It was with a sample-barcoded 5' primer and a J-beta primer mix that a second PCR of roughly 6 to 12 cycles was run. MiXCR was run by TCRdb on the 5' RACE reads, yielding one entry per CDR3 protein. The sample holds 550,000 to 750,000 distinct CDR3 sequences, over 20% seen once. RNA extraction gave at least 5 micrograms of total RNA per sample. Germline lookup yields CDR1 LGHDT and CDR2 YNNKEL (reference sequence). This CDR3 comprises 18 residues. The ends were cut back, 1 base at V and 0 bases at J, with 18 bases in the middle.

The V gene is TRBV3-1, the J gene TRBJ1-2; D may be TRBD1 (6 bases). Sequenced sample: blood. The TCR was taken from a man between 70 and 80 years old in good health. The chain's CDR3 is CASSQGGWGAEANYGYTF. Written as DNA, the CDR3 is TGTGCCAGCAGCCAAGGGGGCTGGGGGGCCGAAGCTAACTATGGCTACACCTTC.